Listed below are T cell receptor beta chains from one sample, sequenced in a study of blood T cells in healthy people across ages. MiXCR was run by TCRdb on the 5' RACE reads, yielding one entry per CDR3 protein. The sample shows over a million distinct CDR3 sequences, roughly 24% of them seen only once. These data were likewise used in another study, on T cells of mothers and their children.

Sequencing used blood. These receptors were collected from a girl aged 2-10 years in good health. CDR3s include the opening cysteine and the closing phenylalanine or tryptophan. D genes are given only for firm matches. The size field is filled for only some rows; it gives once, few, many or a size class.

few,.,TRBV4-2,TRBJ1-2,TGTGCCAGCAGCCAAGCTTTGGGGGATCTTCCCGCCTGGGACACCTTC,CASSQALGDLPAWDTF
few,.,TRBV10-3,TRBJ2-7,TGTGCCATCAGTGAGTCTGGCCAAGCCGAGCAGTACTTC,CAISESGQAEQYF
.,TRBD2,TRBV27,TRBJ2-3,TGTGCCAGCTCAAAAGCGGGGGCGTTACTCTTGGGAGATACGCAGTATTTT,CASSKAGALLLGDTQYF
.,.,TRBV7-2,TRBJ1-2,TGTGCTAGCAGCCCCCTGACAGGACTTAACTATGGCTACGCCTTC,CASSPLTGLNYGYAF
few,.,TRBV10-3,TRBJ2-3,TGTGCCACCGGCCTCGGCGGGGCCGGCACAGATACGCAGTATTTT,CATGLGGAGTDTQYF
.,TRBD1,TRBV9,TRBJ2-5,TGTGCCAGCAGCGTAGATCTACAGGGGGGTGAAGAGACCCAGTACTTC,CASSVDLQGGEETQYF
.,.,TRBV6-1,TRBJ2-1,TGTGCCAGCAGTGAACCGGCTTTAGGGGGCAATGAGCAGTTCTTC,CASSEPALGGNEQFF
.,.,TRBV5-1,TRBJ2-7,TGCGCCAGCAGCTTGGTTCGCAGCTCCGTCGACGAGCAGTACTTC,CASSLVRSSVDEQYF
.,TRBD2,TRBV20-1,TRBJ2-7,TGCAGTGCCAGGCTGTCGGTAGGGGGACTAGCGGGAGCCTACGAGCAGTACTTC,CSARLSVGGLAGAYEQYF
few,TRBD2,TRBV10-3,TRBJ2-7,TGTGCCTGCGGGGGGGCGTCCTACAATGAGCAGCTCTTC,CACGGASYNEQLF
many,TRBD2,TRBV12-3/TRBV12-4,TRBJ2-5,TGTGCCAGCAGTTTCGGGACTAGCGGGGGTGAGACCCAGTACTTC,CASSFGTSGGETQYF
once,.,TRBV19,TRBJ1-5,TGTGCCAGTAGTAGCCCCGACAGGCAACAGCATTTT,CASSSPDRQQHF
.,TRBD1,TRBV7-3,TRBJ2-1,TGTGCCAGCAGCACCCAGACAGGGGAGTATGAGCAGTTCTTC,CASSTQTGEYEQFF
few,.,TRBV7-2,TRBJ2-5,TGTGCCAGCAGCCTCTCCGGGATAGGGGAGACCCAGTACTTC,CASSLSGIGETQYF
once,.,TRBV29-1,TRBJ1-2,TGCAGCGTTTTATGGGGGGTCTATGGCTACACCTTC,CSVLWGVYGYTF
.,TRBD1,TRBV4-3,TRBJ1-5,TGCGCCAGCAGCCAAGGACAGGGCGTTCAGCCCCAGCATTTT,CASSQGQGVQPQHF
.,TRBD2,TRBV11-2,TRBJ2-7,TGTGCCAGCAGCTTAGGAGCGGGAGACCACTACGAGCAGTACTTC,CASSLGAGDHYEQYF
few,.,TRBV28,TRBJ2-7,TGTGCCACCGAAGAGGGGGTAAATTACGAGCAGTACTTC,CATEEGVNYEQYF
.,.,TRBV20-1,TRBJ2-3,TGCAGTGCTAGCGGGGACCTCCGGACTAGCACAGATACGCAGTATTTT,CSASGDLRTSTDTQYF
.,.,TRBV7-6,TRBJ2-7,TGTGCCAGCAGCTTAGCGCGGTCGGTCGGGGATCTCGACGAGCAGTACTTC,CASSLARSVGDLDEQYF
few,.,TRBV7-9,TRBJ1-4,TGTGCCAGCAGCCCGGACGGGGATAATGAAAAACTGTTTTTT,CASSPDGDNEKLFF
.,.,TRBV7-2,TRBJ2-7,TGTGCCAGCAGCTGGGCGGGTTACGAGCAGTACTTC,CASSWAGYEQYF
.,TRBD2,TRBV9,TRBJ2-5,TGTGCCAGCGGTGGTAGCGGGAGCGAGGAGACCCAGTACTTC,CASGGSGSEETQYF
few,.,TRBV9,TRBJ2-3,TGTGCCAGCACCGCATACGGCACAGATACGCAGTATTTT,CASTAYGTDTQYF
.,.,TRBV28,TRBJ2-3,TGTGCCAGCAGTCATACAGACCCAGATACGCAGTATTTT,CASSHTDPDTQYF
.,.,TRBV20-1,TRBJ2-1,TGCAGTGCTTCAGACGACCTTGGCAATGAGCAGTTCTTC,CSASDDLGNEQFF
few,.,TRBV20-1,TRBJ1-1,TGCAGTGCTAGAGATACGACCTCTGATGAAGCTTTCTTT,CSARDTTSDEAFF
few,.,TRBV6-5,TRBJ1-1,TGTGCCAGCTCGCCTGGGGGGCACACTGAAGCTTTCTTT,CASSPGGHTEAFF
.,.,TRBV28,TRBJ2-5,TGTGCCAGCAGATCTTCGGCCCGAGAGACCCAGTACTTC,CASRSSARETQYF
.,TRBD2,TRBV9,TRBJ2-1,TGTGCCAGCAGCGTCGGGGAGGGAGCGGGGGACACCTACAATGAGCAGTTCTTC,CASSVGEGAGDTYNEQFF
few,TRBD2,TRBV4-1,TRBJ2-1,TGCGCCAGCAGCCCTCAGGGACGGGGGGATAATGAGCAGTTCTTC,CASSPQGRGDNEQFF
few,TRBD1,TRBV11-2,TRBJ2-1,TGTGCCAGCAGCTTCGGGACAGCGACCTACAATGAGCAGTTCTTC,CASSFGTATYNEQFF
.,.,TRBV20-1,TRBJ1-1,TGCAGTGCTCGCAGTGGGGACACTGAAGCTTTCTTT,CSARSGDTEAFF
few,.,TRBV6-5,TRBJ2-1,TGTGCCAGCAGAACAGGGCCCAGCTCCTACAATGAGCAGTTCTTC,CASRTGPSSYNEQFF
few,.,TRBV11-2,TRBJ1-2,TGTGCCAGCAGCCCGATGGGTCCGGCTAACAATGGCTACACCTTC,CASSPMGPANNGYTF
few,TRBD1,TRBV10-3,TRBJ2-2,TGTGCCATCAGTTCATCGGGACAGGGCAACACCGGGGAGCTGTTTTTT,CAISSSGQGNTGELFF
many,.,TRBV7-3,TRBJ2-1,TGTGCCAGCAGTTTAAACAGGGACAATGAGCAGTTCTTC,CASSLNRDNEQFF
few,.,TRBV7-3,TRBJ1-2,TGTGCCAGCAGCTCGGACGGATTTTACTATGGCTACACCTTC,CASSSDGFYYGYTF
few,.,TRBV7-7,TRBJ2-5,TGTGCTAGCAGCTCCCATTGGGGTGAAGAGACCCAGTACTTC,CASSSHWGEETQYF
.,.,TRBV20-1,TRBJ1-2,TGCAGTGCTAGGGAGGGGGAGGAATATGGCTACACCTTC,CSAREGEEYGYTF
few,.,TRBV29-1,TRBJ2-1,TGCAGCGCAAAAAAGGCGTTGTCCTACAATGAGCAGTTCTTC,CSAKKALSYNEQFF
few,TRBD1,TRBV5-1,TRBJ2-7,TGCGCCAGCAGCTCGGAAGAAATTGGACAGGGAAGCCTCCACGAGCAGTACTTC,CASSSEEIGQGSLHEQYF
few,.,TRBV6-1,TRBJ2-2,TGTGCCAGCAGTACAACTGAGGGGGGGCTAGTTAACACCGGGGAGCTGTTTTTT,CASSTTEGGLVNTGELFF
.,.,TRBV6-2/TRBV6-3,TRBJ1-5,TGTGCCAGCAGGAGCCGGGGTCCTCCCCAGCCCCAGCATTTT,CASRSRGPPQPQHF
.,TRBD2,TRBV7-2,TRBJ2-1,TGTGCCAGCAGCTTATTAGCTAGCGGGAACAATGAGCAGTTCTTC,CASSLLASGNNEQFF
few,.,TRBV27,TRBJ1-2,TGTGCCACCAGACGGATGAGGGTTGACTATGGCTACACCTTC,CATRRMRVDYGYTF
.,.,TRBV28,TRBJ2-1,TGTGCCAGCAGTAGAATCCGCTACAATGAGCAGTTCTTC,CASSRIRYNEQFF
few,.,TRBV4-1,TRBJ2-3,TGCGCCAGCAGCTTCAGTCCTAGCACAGATACGCAGTATTTT,CASSFSPSTDTQYF
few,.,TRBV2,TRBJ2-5,TGTGCCAGCAGTCAAATCAACAGGGGAGGAGAGACCCAGTACTTC,CASSQINRGGETQYF
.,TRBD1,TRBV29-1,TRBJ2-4,TGCAGCGCCTGGACAGGGGAAAACATTCAGTACTTC,CSAWTGENIQYF
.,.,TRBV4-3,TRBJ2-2,TGCGCCAGCAGCCAAGAAGGCAGACCCGGGGAGCTGTTTTTT,CASSQEGRPGELFF
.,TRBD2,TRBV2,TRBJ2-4,TGTGCCAGCAGTGATAAATGGCTAGCGGGGACAAAAAACATTCAGTACTTC,CASSDKWLAGTKNIQYF
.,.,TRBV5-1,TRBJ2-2,TGCGCCAGCAGCTTGGCCCAGACTATGAACACCGGGGAGCTGTTTTTT,CASSLAQTMNTGELFF
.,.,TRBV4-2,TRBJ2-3,TGTGCCAGCAGCCAACAGGGACCACGGGATACGCAGTATTTT,CASSQQGPRDTQYF
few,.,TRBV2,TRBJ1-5,TGTGCCAGCAGTGTAGGGCAAGATCAGCCCCAGCATTTT,CASSVGQDQPQHF
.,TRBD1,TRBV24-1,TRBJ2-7,TGTGCCACCAGTGATTACAGGGGCTACGAGCAGTACTTC,CATSDYRGYEQYF
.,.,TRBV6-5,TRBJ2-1,TGTGCCAGCAGACCTGGAACAGGTAACAATGAGCAGTTCTTC,CASRPGTGNNEQFF
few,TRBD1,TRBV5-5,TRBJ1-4,TGTGCCAGCAGTTCCCGGGACAGCTATTCAACTAATGAAAAACTGTTTTTT,CASSSRDSYSTNEKLFF
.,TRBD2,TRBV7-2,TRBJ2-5,TGTGCCAGCAGCTTGGGGACGGGGTCCGCGGGAGTAGGAGAGACCCAGTACTTC,CASSLGTGSAGVGETQYF